This T cell receptor (beta chain) emerged from a study of shared clonotypes between healthy human individuals. The run depth of the assay was deep. This table comes from immunoSEQ multiplex PCR, and its TCRdb copy is limited to in-frame clones, with some not included. Of about 1 million clones in the sample, 75% to 85% are singletons; the top ten hold approximately 0.52%. This CDR3 region has 14 residues. The V end was cut by 6 bases, the J end by 4 bases, with 15 bases between. Germline CDR1 reads MNHNS; CDR2 reads SASEGT. On this clone: Its target is unknown.

Study conclusions and caveats: Clonotypes not shared had lower generation probabilities than those common to all four donors. Sharing across four donors was highest in naive CD4 (roughly 5%) and lowest in memory CD8 (roughly 0.4%).

The chain combines TRBV6-1 with TRBJ1-2; D call uncertain. Input material: memory CD4+ T cells from PBMCs. Indicated subset: CD45RA-negative fraction. This receptor was obtained from a man aged 18 to 30 in good health. Some clones in this sample may be carry-over from other donors' samples. CDR3: CASSEYRAVYGYTF. The DNA of the CDR3 is TGTGCCAGCAGCGAGTATAGGGCAGTCTATGGCTACACCTTC.